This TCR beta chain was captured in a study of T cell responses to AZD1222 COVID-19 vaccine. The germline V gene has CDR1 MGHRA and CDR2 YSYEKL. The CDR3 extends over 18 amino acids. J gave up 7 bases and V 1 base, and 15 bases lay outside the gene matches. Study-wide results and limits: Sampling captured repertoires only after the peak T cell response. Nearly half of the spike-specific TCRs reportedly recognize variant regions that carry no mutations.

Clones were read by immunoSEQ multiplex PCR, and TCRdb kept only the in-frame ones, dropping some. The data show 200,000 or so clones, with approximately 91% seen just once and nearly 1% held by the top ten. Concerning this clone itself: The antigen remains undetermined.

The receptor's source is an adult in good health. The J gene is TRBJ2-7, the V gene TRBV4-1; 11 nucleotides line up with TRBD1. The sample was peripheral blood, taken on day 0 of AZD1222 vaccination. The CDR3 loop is CASSQGGQGARTEREQYF. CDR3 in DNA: TGCGCCAGCAGCCAAGGAGGACAGGGGGCGAGGACTGAAAGGGAGCAGTACTTC.